What follows is one T cell receptor (beta chain) and its context. The target antigen is unknown. It was with unique molecular identifiers that the TCRbeta library was prepared. TCRdb re-called the PCR reads through MiXCR, storing one row per CDR3 protein. The sample consists of around 440,000 distinct CDR3 sequences, about 16% of them appearing once. The CDR3 is made up of 16 amino acids. Losses at the gene ends were 3 bases for V and 1 base for J; bases not matched to a gene: 8. The sample comes from a study of T-cell reconstitution after alpha-beta-depleted transplantation in children. Study results and limitations: About two months after transplant, alpha-beta T cells reportedly came from several hundred expanded graft clones. Several patients had high TCRbeta diversity at day 60; it came from surviving recipient T cells and thymic progenitors.

The specimen comprised PBMCs, mostly from graft donor cells, sampled 360 days after TCRalphabeta/CD19-depleted stem cell transplant. This receptor was taken from a boy under two years old who had a stem cell transplant for Wiskott-Aldrich syndrome, so the T cells may come from the graft donor. The chain has TRBV12-3 or TRBV12-4 and TRBJ1-1, with 7 bases lining up with TRBD1. CDR3 amino acids: CASSFQTGTGNTEAFF. The CDR3, as DNA: TGTGCCAGCAGTTTTCAGACAGGGACGGGGAACACTGAAGCTTTCTTT.